This T cell receptor beta chain derives from a study of beta chain features in type 1 diabetes. The CDR3 loop spans 15 amino acids. V was pared by 3 bases and J by 8 bases, with 5 bases of the junction left unmatched. Germline V gene data show CDR1 as LNHDA and CDR2 as SQIVND (reference sequence). Details on this clone: The target antigen is unknown.

Whole-study findings and limits: Sampled from patients, naive, central memory and Treg TCRB repertoires appeared more similar than those sampled from healthy donors. VDJ junctions from type 1 diabetes patients carried fewer insertions and larger deletions.

Populations obtained by sorting all exceeded 98% purity. Reverse transcribing all isolated RNA meant expressed TCRB transcripts were sequenced. Some 3.6 million reads on average were seen across naive, central memory and regulatory T cell samples. Only in-frame clones appear in the TCRdb table, and some are missing; sequencing was by immunoSEQ multiplex PCR. Here the sample spans about 250,000 clones, over 12% being singletons. This TCR was sampled from a woman aged 40 to 55 in good health. Source material: naive CD4+ T cells from blood. V usage is TRBV19 and J usage is TRBJ1-6; 9 nucleotides align to TRBD1. The CDR3 region has the DNA TGTGCCAGTAGTATTCGGGGACAGGGTCATTCACCCCTCCACTTT. Amino acid sequence: CASSIRGQGHSPLHF.